One and the same sample provided the 6 T cell receptor beta chains below, sequenced in a study of T cell responses to AZD1222 COVID-19 vaccine. Libraries were prepared by immunoSEQ multiplex PCR; TCRdb keeps only in-frame clonotypes and omits some of them. The repertoire holds roughly 150,000 clones, 93% seen once, with around 5% in the top ten. The specimen comprised peripheral blood, sampled on day 0 of AZD1222 vaccination. The receptors shown here come from an adult in good health.

The rearrangement joins TRBV5-1 to TRBJ1-4, with 8 positions matching TRBD1. V lost 2 bases to trimming and J lost 0 bases; unmatched junction nucleotides: 3. The CDR3 runs to 16 residues. Germline-derived CDR1 and CDR2 are SGHRS and YFSETQ. The CDR3 sequence: CASSLQGGATNEKLFF. The CDR3 DNA sequence: TGCGCCAGCAGCTTACAGGGGGGAGCAACTAATGAAAAACTGTTTTTT.

The chain combines TRBV5-1 with TRBJ1-1; D is ambiguous. Germline lookup yields CDR1 SGHRS and CDR2 YFSETQ. The CDR3 has 15 amino acids. The germline V and J ends were trimmed by 4 bases and 0 bases, with 13 bases remaining between them. The CDR3 DNA reads as TGCGCCAGCAGCCCGTTAGGCGGTTTGAACACTGAAGCTTTCTTT. It encodes CASSPLGGLNTEAFF.

The rearrangement joins TRBV12-3 or TRBV12-4 to TRBJ1-5, with D perhaps matching TRBD1 (5 bases). This CDR3 region has 13 residues. V dropped 6 bases and J dropped 2 bases, with 8 bases sitting between them. This CDR3 reads CASRGRGNQPQHF. CDR3 in DNA: TGTGCCAGCAGGGGGCGAGGCAATCAGCCCCAGCATTTT.

The gene calls are TRBV19 and TRBJ2-3; 9 nucleotides match TRBD1. Germline CDR1 LNHDA, CDR2 SQIVND (reference sequence). V gave up 3 bases and J gave up 5 bases; unmatched junction bases: 6. This CDR3 has 15 amino acids. The CDR3 loop reads CASSMTGGNGDTQYF. CDR3 nucleotides: TGTGCCAGTAGTATGACAGGGGGGAACGGAGATACGCAGTATTTT. The full variable domain, completed using reference TRBV19 and TRBJ2-3, is DGGITQSPKYLFRKEGQNVTLSCEQNLNHDAMYWYRQDPGQGLRLIYYSQIVNDFQKGDIAEGYSVSREKKESFPLTVTSAQKNPTAFYLCASSMTGGNGDTQYFGPGTRLTVL.

The rearrangement joins TRBV5-4 to TRBJ1-1; D is ambiguous. V lost 0 bases to trimming and J lost 0 bases, with 15 bases between them. Per germline, CDR1 SGHNT and CDR2 YYREEE (reference sequence). The length of the CDR3 is 17 residues. CDR3 protein: CASSLGPGLTMNTEAFF. The CDR3 nucleotides read TGTGCCAGCAGCTTGGGGCCGGGTCTCACGATGAACACTGAAGCTTTCTTT.

The chain is built from TRBV28 and TRBJ2-5; TRBD1 matches at 9 bases. CDR3 length: 15 residues. Germline lookup yields CDR1 MDHEN and CDR2 SYDVKM. The trim removed 6 bases at V and 5 bases at J, leaving 10 bases unmatched. CDR3 sequence: CASSYTGGATETQYF. For the CDR3, the DNA is TGTGCCAGCAGCTATACAGGGGGCGCCACGGAGACCCAGTACTTC.